Each of the 28 T cell receptor beta chains below was sequenced from the same sample in a study of blood T cells in healthy people across ages. The use of a sample-barcoded 5' primer and a J-beta primer mix characterized a second PCR of roughly 6 to 12 cycles. A single record per CDR3 protein comes from TCRdb applying MiXCR to the 5' RACE reads. The sample consists of approximately 760,000 distinct CDR3 sequences, around 25% of them appearing once. These records were also assigned to another study, of T cells of mothers and their children.

The sequenced material came from blood. The source is a boy younger than 18 in good health.

This chain uses TRBV12-3 or TRBV12-4 with TRBJ2-1; a weak D match, TRBD1 (6 bases). The J call may be mistaken, given a closer DNA end match to TRBJ2-5. CDR3 length: 15 amino acids. The CDR3 here is CASSWDNSAQETQYF. The CDR3 DNA sequence: TGTGCCAGCAGCTGGGACAACAGCGCACAAGAGACCCAGTACTTC.

This clonotype was found a few times. V and J are TRBV6-1 and TRBJ2-4; TRBD1 matches 11 bases. The CDR3 consists of 16 residues. Germline lookup yields CDR1 MNHNS and CDR2 SASEGT. V gave up 4 bases and J gave up 2 bases; unmatched junction bases: 4. Written as DNA, the CDR3 is TGTGCCAGCAGTGTCCGGACAGGGGGCCCCAAAAACATTCAGTACTTC. Encoded protein: CASSVRTGGPKNIQYF.

In this sample, this clonotype turned up a few times. A read error may produce the germline difference seen at one junction end. The V call is TRBV20-1, the J call TRBJ2-1; D unresolved. The CDR3 is 12 residues long. Germline lookup yields CDR1 DFQATT and CDR2 SNEGSKA (reference sequence). In DNA, the CDR3 is TGCAGTGCACTGGGCTTATACAATGAGCAGTTCTTT. Translated: CSALGLYNEQFF.

This clonotype was counted between two and nine times. J is TRBJ2-4 and V is TRBV27, with a tentative D call TRBD2 (6 bases). In germline, CDR1 is MNHEY, CDR2 SMNVEV (reference sequence). V lost 2 bases and J lost 8, with 13 bases in between. The CDR3 is 14 amino acids. The CDR3 region has the DNA TGTGCCAGCAGTTTAGGGGGTCCGGGAGACATTCAGTACTTC. It specifies CASSLGGPGDIQYF.

This clonotype occurred a few times. The rearrangement joins TRBV5-6 to TRBJ2-4; D could derive from TRBD1 or TRBD2 (5 bases each). Germline V lookup: CDR1 SGHDT, CDR2 YYEEEE. V was pared by 2 bases and J by 9 bases, with 12 bases between. This CDR3 contains 13 residues. CDR3 sequence (DNA): TGTGCCAGCAGCTTTGGGGGATGGGGCATTCAGTACTTC. Its protein is CASSFGGWGIQYF.

This clonotype was counted only a few times. V usage is TRBV5-1 and J usage is TRBJ2-2, with TRBD2 as a possible D gene (5 bases). This CDR3 spans 14 amino acids. V was pared by 0 bases and J by 5 bases, with 8 bases between. Germline V CDR1 and CDR2: SGHRS, YFSETQ. The CDR3 protein is CASSLGGSTGELFF. Here the CDR3 DNA reads TGCGCCAGCAGCTTGGGAGGGTCGACCGGGGAGCTGTTTTTT.

The rearrangement joins TRBV5-1 to TRBJ2-1; no firm D call. V lost 2 bases, J lost 2 bases, and 14 bases lay in between. CDR3 size: 16 residues. Germline V gives CDR1 SGHRS, CDR2 YFSETQ. The CDR3 sequence is CASSFTFGGAYNEQFF. The CDR3 DNA follows: TGCGCCAGCAGCTTTACTTTCGGCGGTGCCTACAATGAGCAGTTCTTC.

The chain employs TRBV5-1 and TRBJ1-1, with TRBD1 matching 9 bases. The CDR3 has 14 amino acids. Germline V lookup: CDR1 SGHRS, CDR2 YFSETQ. V shed 1 base and J 8 bases; nucleotides not matched to a gene: 6. The CDR3 DNA sequence: TGCGCCAGCAGCTTGATTAGGACAGGGGAAGAAGCTTTCTTT. Its translation is CASSLIRTGEEAFF.

The chain employs TRBV10-3 and TRBJ2-1; tentative D call: TRBD2 (5 bases). This CDR3 has 15 residues. The V gene's germline CDR1 is ENHRY and CDR2 SYGVKD. V lost 2 bases and J lost 0, with 8 bases in between. Written as DNA, the CDR3 is TGTGCCATCAGTGAGAAGCGGAGCTCCTACAATGAGCAGTTCTTC. Protein: CAISEKRSSYNEQFF.

This clonotype was detected a few times. The chain has TRBV7-9 and TRBJ2-7; tentatively, D is TRBD1 (6 bases). Germline V gene data show CDR1 as SEHNR and CDR2 as FQNEAQ (reference sequence). This CDR3 comprises 14 residues. V was shortened by 3 bases and J by 6 bases, with 15 bases between the two germline ends. The CDR3 region has the DNA TGTGCCAGCAGCTTTTCGGACAGTAAGAGCGAGCAGTACTTC. It is translated as CASSFSDSKSEQYF.

The rearrangement links TRBV24-1 to TRBJ2-3; tentatively, D is TRBD1 (6 bases). Trimming pared 0 bases from V and 3 bases from J, leaving 18 bases between. CDR1 is KGHDR, CDR2 SFDVKD, per germline. The CDR3 extends over 18 amino acids. CDR3 sequence: CATSDLGRRDKGTDTQYF. CDR3 sequence (DNA): TGTGCCACCAGTGATTTGGGCCGCAGGGACAAAGGGACAGATACGCAGTATTTT.

This clonotype was picked up a small number of times. The V gene is TRBV10-3, the J gene TRBJ2-5; a weak D match, TRBD2 (5 bases). Germline values: CDR1 ENHRY, CDR2 SYGVKD. V shed 0 bases and J shed 5 bases, with 13 bases lying between them. This CDR3 region has 15 residues. The CDR3: CAISESKWESETQYF. The CDR3 coding sequence is TGTGCCATCAGTGAGTCCAAATGGGAGTCCGAGACCCAGTACTTC.

CDR3 in amino acids: CASKSQGNEKLFF. The CDR3 nucleotides read TGTGCCAGCAAATCACAGGGGAACGAAAAACTGTTTTTT. The rearrangement joins TRBV6-2 or TRBV6-3 to TRBJ1-4; 7 nucleotides align to TRBD1. The CDR3 covers 13 residues. Germline V gives CDR1 MNHEY, CDR2 SVGEGT. The V and J ends lost 7 bases and 8 bases, in that order; junction bases with no gene match: 7.

This clonotype was counted between two and nine times. This chain uses TRBV6-2 or TRBV6-3 with TRBJ2-5; D is possibly TRBD1 or TRBD2 (5 bases each). The germline V gene encodes CDR1 MNHEY and CDR2 SVGEGT. This CDR3 is 14 amino acids long. Trimming removed 5 bases from V and 4 bases from J, with 14 bases in between. In DNA, the CDR3 is TGTGCCAGCAGTCCGGGACCCACGGGAGAGACCCAGTACTTC. This translates into CASSPGPTGETQYF.

V gene TRBV27 combines with J gene TRBJ1-4; 7 bases align to TRBD1. The CDR3 is 14 residues long. The germline V gene encodes CDR1 MNHEY and CDR2 SMNVEV (reference sequence). V shed 5 bases, J shed 8 bases, and the junction held 8 bases outside the gene matches. CDR3 sequence (DNA): TGTGCCAGCAGTCCACAGGGGCGCGCGGAAAAACTGTTTTTT. This sequence encodes CASSPQGRAEKLFF.

This clonotype turned up a few times. It is likely a read error, because the conserved phenylalanine at the end of the CDR3 is missing. The chain recombines TRBV28 with TRBJ1-1; D is unclear. In germline, CDR1 is MDHEN, CDR2 SYDVKM. There are 14 residues in the CDR3. The V and J ends lost 4 bases and 2 bases respectively, with 11 bases between them. The CDR3 coding sequence is TGTGCCAGCAGTTCCGGTGGCGGTAACACTGAAGCTTTCCTT. It codes for CASSSGGGNTEAFL.

This clonotype was seen only a few times. V gene TRBV20-1 combines with J gene TRBJ2-2; 9 positions agree with TRBD2. With 0 bases clipped from V and 6 bases from J, the junction kept 8 bases outside the gene matches. Germline loops: CDR1 DFQATT, CDR2 SNEGSKA (reference sequence). The CDR3 consists of 16 residues. The DNA for the CDR3 is TGCAGTGCTAGAGATCAGGGACTAGCAACGGCCGGGGAGCTGTTTTTT. This translates into CSARDQGLATAGELFF.

The V gene is TRBV6-5, the J gene TRBJ1-4; D gene uncertain. This CDR3 spans 14 amino acids. Between the trimmed V and J ends, which lost 0 bases and 5 bases, there was a span of 7 bases. CDR1 MNHEY and CDR2 SVGAGI come from the germline V gene. DNA for the CDR3: TGTGCCAGCAGTTACTCGGACGGAAATGAAAAACTGTTTTTT. This encodes CASSYSDGNEKLFF.

The chain is built from TRBV15 and TRBJ2-3; 8 bases align to TRBD1. V shed 7 bases, J shed 4 bases, and the junction held 7 bases outside the gene matches. CDR1 is LNHNV, CDR2 YYDKDF, per germline (reference sequence). The CDR3 is 14 residues long. The CDR3 region has the DNA TGTGCCACCACCCCGGGACAGGTTTCAGATACGCAGTATTTT. It codes for CATTPGQVSDTQYF.

The rearrangement uses TRBV5-6 and TRBJ2-3, with D hard to call. This CDR3 contains 12 residues. Germline CDR1 SGHDT, CDR2 YYEEEE. V was pared by 2 bases and J by 6 bases, with 7 bases between. The CDR3 DNA sequence: TGTGCCAGCAGCTTCAGAGTGGATACGCAGTATTTT. Its translation: CASSFRVDTQYF.

This clonotype has only a few counts. This chain connects TRBV7-2 to TRBJ2-6; D could derive from TRBD1 or TRBD2 (6 bases each). The CDR3 is 15 residues long. The V end was cut by 2 bases, the J end by 6 bases, with 11 bases between. Germline V gene sequence: CDR1 SGHTA, CDR2 FQGNSA. As DNA, the CDR3 is TGTGCCAGCAGCTTAACAGGGACTCTGGCCAACGTCCTGACTTTC. Its protein is CASSLTGTLANVLTF.

The chain combines TRBV20-1 with TRBJ1-2; D might be TRBD1 (5 bases). Germline assignment: CDR1 DFQATT and CDR2 SNEGSKA (reference sequence). V was trimmed by 3 bases and J by 3 bases, leaving 11 bases between them. The CDR3 extends over 13 amino acids. CDR3 sequence: CSARTDSYYGYTF. The CDR3 coding sequence is TGCAGTGCTAGGACCGACAGCTACTATGGCTACACCTTC.

This rearrangement joins TRBV28 to TRBJ1-5; D may be TRBD1 (6 bases). Trimming stripped 1 base from V and 4 bases from J, with 14 bases between. The CDR3 extends over 16 amino acids. Germline CDR1 and CDR2: MDHEN and SYDVKM. For the CDR3, the DNA is TGTGCCAGCAGTTTATCTGAGGACAGCCGAAATCAGCCCCAGCATTTT. Translated, it gives CASSLSEDSRNQPQHF.

The CDR3 here is CASSRHNQPQHF. DNA of the CDR3: TGTGCCAGCAGCAGGCACAATCAGCCCCAGCATTTT. This chain links TRBV28 with TRBJ1-5; D unresolved. CDR1 MDHEN and CDR2 SYDVKM come from the germline V gene. CDR3 length: 12 residues. Trimming took off 6 bases at V and 3 bases at J, with 6 bases between the two ends.

This clonotype has only a few counts. The CDR3 here is CASSWLQETQYF. The CDR3 DNA reads as TGTGCCAGCAGCTGGCTTCAAGAGACCCAGTACTTC. The chain employs TRBV3-1 and TRBJ2-5; D unclear. Trimming took 5 bases from V and 2 from J, leaving 6 bases between them. Germline values: CDR1 LGHDT, CDR2 YNNKEL (reference sequence). There are 12 residues in the CDR3.

This clonotype was picked up a small number of times. The chain couples TRBV7-2 to TRBJ2-7, with a weak D call TRBD2 (6 bases). The V end lost 5 bases, the J end lost 5 bases, and 16 bases lay between the germline ends. The germline V gene encodes CDR1 SGHTA and CDR2 FQGNSA. The CDR3 loop spans 14 amino acids. The CDR3 DNA sequence: TGTGCCAGCAGCCCTCGGGGAGGACCCAACGAGCAGTACTTC. Amino acid sequence: CASSPRGGPNEQYF.

The rearrangement links TRBV18 to TRBJ2-7; 8 nucleotides align to TRBD1. Germline CDR1 is KGHSH and CDR2 is LQKENI. Trimming removed 5 bases from V and 4 bases from J; junction bases left unmatched: 4. There are 13 residues in the CDR3. CDR3 in DNA: TGTGCCAGCTCATCGACAGGGGAATACGAGCAGTACTTC. Residues: CASSSTGEYEQYF.

The V call is TRBV6-6, the J call TRBJ2-5, with D unclear. This CDR3 contains 15 residues. Germline assignment: CDR1 MNHNY and CDR2 SVGAGI (reference sequence). Trimming pared 0 bases from V and 2 bases from J, leaving 10 bases between. The CDR3 here is CASSYSGQRQETQYF. CDR3 in DNA: TGTGCCAGCAGTTACTCCGGTCAGCGACAAGAGACCCAGTACTTC.